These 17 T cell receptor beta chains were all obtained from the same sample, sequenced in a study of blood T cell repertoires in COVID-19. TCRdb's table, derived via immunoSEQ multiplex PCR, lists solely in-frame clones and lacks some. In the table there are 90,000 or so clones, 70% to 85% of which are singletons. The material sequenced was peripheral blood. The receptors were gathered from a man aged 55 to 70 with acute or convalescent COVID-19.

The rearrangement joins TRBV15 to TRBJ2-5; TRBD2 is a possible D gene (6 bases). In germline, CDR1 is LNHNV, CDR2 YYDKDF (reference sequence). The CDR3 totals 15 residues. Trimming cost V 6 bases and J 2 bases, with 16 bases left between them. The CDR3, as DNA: TGTGCCACCAGGGAATATGGGACTGTACAAGAGACCCAGTACTTC. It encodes CATREYGTVQETQYF.

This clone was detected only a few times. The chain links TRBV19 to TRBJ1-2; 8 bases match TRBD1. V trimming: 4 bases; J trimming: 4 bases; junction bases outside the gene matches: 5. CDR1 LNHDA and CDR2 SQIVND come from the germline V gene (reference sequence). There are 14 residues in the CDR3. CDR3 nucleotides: TGTGCCAGTAGTACCTCCGGACAGGGCTATGGCTACACCTTC. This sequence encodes CASSTSGQGYGYTF. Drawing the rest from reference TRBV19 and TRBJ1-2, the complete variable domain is DGGITQSPKYLFRKEGQNVTLSCEQNLNHDAMYWYRQDPGQGLRLIYYSQIVNDFQKGDIAEGYSVSREKKESFPLTVTSAQKNPTAFYLCASSTSGQGYGYTFGSGTRLTVV.

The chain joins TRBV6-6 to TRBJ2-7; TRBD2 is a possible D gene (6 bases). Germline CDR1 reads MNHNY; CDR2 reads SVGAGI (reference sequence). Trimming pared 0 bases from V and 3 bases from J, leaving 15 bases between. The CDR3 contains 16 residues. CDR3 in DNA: TGTGCCAGCAGTTACTCGAGACTAGGCATGGGCTACGAGCAGTACGTC. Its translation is CASSYSRLGMGYEQYV.

The CDR3 region is CASSSRGHPAYEQYV. The CDR3 bases are TGTGCCAGCAGTTCCCGAGGACACCCCGCCTACGAGCAGTACGTC. This chain uses TRBV27 with TRBJ2-7; tentatively, D is TRBD1 (5 bases). The CDR3 loop spans 15 amino acids. The germline V gene encodes CDR1 MNHEY and CDR2 SMNVEV (reference sequence). V dropped 4 bases and J dropped 2 bases, with 15 bases sitting between them.

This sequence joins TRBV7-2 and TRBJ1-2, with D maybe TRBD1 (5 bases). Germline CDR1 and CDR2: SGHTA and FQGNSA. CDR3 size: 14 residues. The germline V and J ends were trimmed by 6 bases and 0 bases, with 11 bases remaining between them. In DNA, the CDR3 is TGTGCCAGCAGACTGGGGGGGTCTAACTATGGCTACACCTTC. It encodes CASRLGGSNYGYTF. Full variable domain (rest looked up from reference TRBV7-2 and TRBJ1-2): GAGVSQSPSNKVTEKGKDVELRCDPISGHTALYWYRQSLGQGLEFLIYFQGNSAPDKSGLPSDRFSAERTGGSVSTLTIQRTQQEDSAVYLCASRLGGSNYGYTFGSGTRLTVV.

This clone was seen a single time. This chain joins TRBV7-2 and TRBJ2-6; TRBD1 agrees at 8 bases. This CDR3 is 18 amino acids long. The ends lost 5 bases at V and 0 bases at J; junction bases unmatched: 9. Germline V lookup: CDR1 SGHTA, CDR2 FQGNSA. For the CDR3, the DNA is TGTGCCAGCAGCCATCGGACAGGGTTACACTCTGGGGCCAACGTCCTGACTTTC. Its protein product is CASSHRTGLHSGANVLTF. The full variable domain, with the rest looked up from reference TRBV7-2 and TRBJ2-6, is GAGVSQSPSNKVTEKGKDVELRCDPISGHTALYWYRQSLGQGLEFLIYFQGNSAPDKSGLPSDRFSAERTGGSVSTLTIQRTQQEDSAVYLCASSHRTGLHSGANVLTFGAGSRLTVL.

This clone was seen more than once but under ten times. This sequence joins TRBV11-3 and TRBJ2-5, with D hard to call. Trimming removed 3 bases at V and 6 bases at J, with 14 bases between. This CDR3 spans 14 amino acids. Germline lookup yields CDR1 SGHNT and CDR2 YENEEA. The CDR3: CASSFCWRWKTQYF. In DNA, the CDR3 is TGTGCCAGCAGCTTCTGCTGGCGGTGGAAGACCCAGTACTTC.

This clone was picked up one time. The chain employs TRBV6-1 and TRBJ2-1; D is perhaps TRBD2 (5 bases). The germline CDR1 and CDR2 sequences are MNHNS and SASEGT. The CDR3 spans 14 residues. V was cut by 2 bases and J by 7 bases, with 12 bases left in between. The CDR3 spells CASSETGLNNEQFF. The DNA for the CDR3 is TGTGCCAGCAGTGAAACCGGACTTAATAATGAGCAGTTCTTC.

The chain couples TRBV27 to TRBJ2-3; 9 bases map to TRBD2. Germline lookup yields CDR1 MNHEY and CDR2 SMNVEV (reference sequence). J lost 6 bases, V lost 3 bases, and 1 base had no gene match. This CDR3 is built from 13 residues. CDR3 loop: CASSFLAGDTQYF. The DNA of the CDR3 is TGTGCCAGCAGTTTCCTAGCGGGGGATACGCAGTATTTT.

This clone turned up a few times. This chain's CDR3 is CASSENRGRGTEAFF. In DNA, the CDR3 is TGTGCCAGCAGTGAAAACAGGGGGCGGGGTACTGAAGCTTTCTTT. The chain has TRBV2 and TRBJ1-1, with TRBD1 matching over 9 bases. This CDR3 comprises 15 residues. V gave up 2 bases and J gave up 5 bases; unmatched junction bases: 6. CDR1 is SNHLY, CDR2 FYNNEI, per germline.

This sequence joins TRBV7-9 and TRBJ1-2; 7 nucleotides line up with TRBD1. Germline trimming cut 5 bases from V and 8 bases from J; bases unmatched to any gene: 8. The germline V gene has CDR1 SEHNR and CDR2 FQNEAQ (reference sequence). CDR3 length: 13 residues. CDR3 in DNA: TGTGCCAGCAGCCTAACAACAGGGGACGGCTACACCTTC. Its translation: CASSLTTGDGYTF.

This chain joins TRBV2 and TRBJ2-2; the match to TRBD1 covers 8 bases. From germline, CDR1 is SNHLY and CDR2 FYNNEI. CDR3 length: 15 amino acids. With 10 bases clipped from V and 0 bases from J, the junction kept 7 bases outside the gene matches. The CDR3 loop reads CANTQDRANTGELFF. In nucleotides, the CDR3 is TGTGCCAACACTCAGGACAGGGCGAACACCGGGGAGCTGTTTTTT.

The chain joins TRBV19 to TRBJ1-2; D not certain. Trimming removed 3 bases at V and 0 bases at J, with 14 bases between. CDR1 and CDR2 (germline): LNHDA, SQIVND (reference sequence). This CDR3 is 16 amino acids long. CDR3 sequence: CASSIQSHRANYGYTF. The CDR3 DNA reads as TGTGCCAGTAGTATTCAGTCGCACAGAGCTAACTATGGCTACACCTTC. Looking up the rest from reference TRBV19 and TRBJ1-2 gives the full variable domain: DGGITQSPKYLFRKEGQNVTLSCEQNLNHDAMYWYRQDPGQGLRLIYYSQIVNDFQKGDIAEGYSVSREKKESFPLTVTSAQKNPTAFYLCASSIQSHRANYGYTFGSGTRLTVV.

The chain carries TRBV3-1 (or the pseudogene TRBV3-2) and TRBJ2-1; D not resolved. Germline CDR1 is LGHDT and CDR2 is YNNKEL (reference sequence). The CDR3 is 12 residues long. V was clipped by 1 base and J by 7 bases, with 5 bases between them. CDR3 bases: TGTGCCAGCAGCCAAGTTCAAAATGAGCAGTTCTTC. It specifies CASSQVQNEQFF.

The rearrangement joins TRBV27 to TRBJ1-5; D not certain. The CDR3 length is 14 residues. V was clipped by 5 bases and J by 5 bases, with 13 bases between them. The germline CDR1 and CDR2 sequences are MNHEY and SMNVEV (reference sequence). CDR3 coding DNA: TGTGCCAGCAGTCCTTTCCCATCGGATCAGCCCCAGCATTTT. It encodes CASSPFPSDQPQHF.

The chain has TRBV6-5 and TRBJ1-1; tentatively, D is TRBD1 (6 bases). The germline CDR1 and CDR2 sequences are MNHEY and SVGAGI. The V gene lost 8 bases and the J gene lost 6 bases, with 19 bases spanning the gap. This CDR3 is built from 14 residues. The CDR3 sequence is CASGNRAGVAEAFF. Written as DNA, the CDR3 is TGTGCCAGCGGAAACAGGGCCGGTGTGGCTGAAGCTTTCTTT.

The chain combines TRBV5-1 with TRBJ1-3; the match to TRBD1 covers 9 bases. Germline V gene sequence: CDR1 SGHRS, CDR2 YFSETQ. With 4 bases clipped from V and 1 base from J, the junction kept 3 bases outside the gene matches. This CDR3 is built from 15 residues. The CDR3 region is CASSVGTGSGNTIYF. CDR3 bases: TGCGCCAGCAGCGTTGGGACAGGGTCTGGAAACACCATATATTTT.